This entry is about one TCR beta chain. Its antigen is not yet known. This may arise from a read error, as a much more abundant clone is one base away. The conserved phenylalanine or tryptophan normally closing the CDR3 is absent here, so this likely arose from a read error. Patients with ophthalmopathy had moderately to severely active disease, with a Clinical Activity Score of 3 or more, a NOSPECS grade of 4 or more, and a disease duration of less than 3 months. Patients with other autoimmune diseases, uncontrolled infections, pregnancy or lactation were excluded. Diagnosis was based on clinical symptoms, serum thyroxine, TRAb, thyroid ultrasound and orbital computed tomography. Using Ficoll-Paque density gradient centrifugation, PBMCs were isolated from 9.5 to 10 ml of fresh peripheral blood. Trizol reagent was used to extract the total RNA, and its quality was then checked on an Agilent 2100 Bioanalyzer.

This entry belongs to a study of Graves' ophthalmopathy and Graves' hyperthyroidism (dated by TCRdb to 2017 to 2018). Regarding the complete study: Peripheral blood was collected at initial diagnosis, before any treatment. The study used TCR beta repertoire signatures to distinguish Graves' ophthalmopathy from Graves' hyperthyroidism and to predict progression to ophthalmopathy. In total, 135 blood samples were TCR-sequenced: approximately 42 ophthalmopathy, approximately 75 hyperthyroidism and some 17 hyperthyroidism-to-ophthalmopathy patients. To explore V-J signatures distinguishing ophthalmopathy from hyperthyroidism, a discovery set of around 97 patients (about 43 ophthalmopathy, 55 to 60 stable hyperthyroidism) was enrolled. An independent validation cohort was composed of roughly 18 hyperthyroidism patients and around 15 patients who later progressed from hyperthyroidism to ophthalmopathy. In over 5 hyperthyroidism patients, the T-cell repertoire of thyroid tissue was compared with the T-cell repertoire of blood. Following sampling, methimazole starting at 30 mg daily was administered to hyperthyroidism patients, and high-dose intravenous methylprednisolone was administered to ophthalmopathy patients. General study outcomes and caveats: Sample size was not predetermined statistically, and investigators were not blinded to group allocation. In validation, the model predicted ophthalmopathy progression with about 71% sensitivity and 72.22% specificity; 12 predicted patients were CT-confirmed with GO in a median of approximately 6.5 months. The 13-signature model separated ophthalmopathy from stable hyperthyroidism with roughly 88% sensitivity and less than 83% specificity in cross-validation, and 80%/75% in the test set. Most of the expanded thyroid clonotypes with a frequency above 0.001 were also detected in blood, and it was suggested that the thyroid immune response may be reflected by blood repertoires.

From a lookup of the germline V gene, CDR1 and CDR2 are ENHRY and SYGVKD. The germline ends are 14 bases apart after V is trimmed by 10 bases and J by 4 bases. The CDR3 is made up of 13 amino acids, end residues included. Kept here is only the CDR3 DNA, which spans 39 bases and is read in frame from base 1. For repertoire sequencing, the TCR beta CDR3 regions were amplified from RNA transcripts. The first round was an RT-PCR using HTBI primers with the Qiagen OneStep RT-PCR kit, and this first round was followed by a second-round multiplex PCR, then size selection and purification. Libraries were sequenced paired-end with 100 bp reads on an Illumina HiSeq2000. The source study handled its data this way. Reads were processed with SOAPnuke, discarding reads with adapters, uncalled bases, mean Phred below 15, or no exact constant-primer or identifier match. COPE v1.2.5 was used to merge the high-quality paired reads. Each unique nucleotide sequence was treated as a clonotype, and MiTCR v1.1 was used to align the clonotypes to the IMGT TRB V, D and J references. The analysis was limited to V-J combinations with a frequency above 0.0001, which together covered 99.2% of repertoires. For each V-J combination, a TCR clonal expansion and chaos score was defined as F50 clonal expansion divided by the chaos observed in the TCRdist matrix. Welch's t-statistics and random forest were used to reduce the features to around 13 V-J combinations, which were then used as input to a naive Bayes classifier. Thyroid-blood repertoire similarity was quantified with the Morisita-Horn index. Using fastp trimming at Q25 and MiXCR clonotype assembly, TCRdb reanalyzed the public sequencing data and kept in-frame beta chains. Every CDR3 protein is listed once, alongside the most common genes and DNA of its rows. These V and J calls derive from TCRdb rather than the authors' analysis. In all, the sample holds 230,000 or so distinct CDR3 sequences, and 45% of those were seen once. Less than 60% of the sample goes to the ten largest clones.

The TCR sequence derives from an adult man with Graves' ophthalmopathy. Input material: peripheral blood. Recombination joined TRBV10-3 with TRBJ1-3, with the identity of the D gene unclear. The sequenced DNA is TGTGCCAGCACCCCCCTAGGGGGAAACACCATATATCTT. Its translation reads: CASTPLGGNTIYL.